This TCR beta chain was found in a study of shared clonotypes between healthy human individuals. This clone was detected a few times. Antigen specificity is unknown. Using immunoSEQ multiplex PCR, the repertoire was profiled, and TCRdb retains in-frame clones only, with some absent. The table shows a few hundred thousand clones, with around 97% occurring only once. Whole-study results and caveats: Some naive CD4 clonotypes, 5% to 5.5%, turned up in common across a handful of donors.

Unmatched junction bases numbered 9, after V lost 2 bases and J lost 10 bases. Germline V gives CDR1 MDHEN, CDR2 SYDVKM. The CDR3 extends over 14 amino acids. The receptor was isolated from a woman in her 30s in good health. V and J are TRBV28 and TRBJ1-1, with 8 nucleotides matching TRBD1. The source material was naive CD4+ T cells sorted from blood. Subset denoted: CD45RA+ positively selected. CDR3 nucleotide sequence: TGTGCCAGCAGTTTAACAGGGGGGGCCCCCGGAGCTTTCTTT. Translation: CASSLTGGAPGAFF.